These 23 T cell receptor beta chains were sequenced from one sample in a study of T cells in Graves' hyperthyroidism and ophthalmopathy (dated by TCRdb to the late 2010s). Library preparation used multiplex PCR. These reads were obtained on an Illumina HiSeq 2000. TCR beta CDR3 regions were amplified from RNA transcripts. The TCR CDR3 was subjected to a first round of RT-PCR using the HTBI primer set and the Qiagen OneStep RT-PCR kit. TCRdb applied fastp at Q25 and MiXCR to the public reads, then kept only in-frame beta chains. Each entry merges the rows of one CDR3 protein and shows their most common DNA and genes. The sample table records about 300,000 distinct CDR3 sequences; roughly 20% of these occur just once. Under 45% of the sample is taken by the ten largest. The sequenced material came from blood. These receptor sequences come from a man aged 45-65 years with Graves' ophthalmopathy.

The rearrangement uses TRBV20-1 and TRBJ2-1; 12 nucleotides align to TRBD1. J gave up 4 bases and V 6 bases, and 13 bases lay outside the gene matches. This CDR3 contains 17 residues. Germline lookup yields CDR1 DFQATT and CDR2 SNEGSKA (reference sequence). This CDR3 is CSAPNVGQGASYNEQFF. CDR3 nucleotide sequence: TGCAGTGCGCCTAATGTGGGACAGGGGGCTTCTTACAATGAGCAGTTCTTC.

The chain is built from TRBV28 and TRBJ2-2, with D maybe TRBD2 (6 bases). The germline V and J ends were trimmed by 2 bases and 6 bases, with 19 bases remaining between them. This CDR3 comprises 17 residues. CDR1 MDHEN and CDR2 SYDVKM come from the germline V gene. The CDR3 DNA reads as TGTGCCAGCAGTTTAGGCGCAAAGGGACTTTTCCCCGGGGAGCTGTTTTTT. Residues: CASSLGAKGLFPGELFF.

This clonotype has ten or more counts. The chain employs TRBV20-1 and TRBJ2-1, with D unclear. The CDR3 has 12 residues. V lost 6 bases to trimming and J lost 8 bases, with 14 bases between them. The germline V gene encodes CDR1 DFQATT and CDR2 SNEGSKA (reference sequence). The CDR3 loop is CSANPRVDEQFF. The CDR3 region has the DNA TGCAGTGCCAATCCCAGAGTGGATGAGCAGTTCTTC.

The chain combines TRBV28 with TRBJ1-5; TRBD1 aligns across 8 bases. V gave up 7 bases and J gave up 6 bases; unmatched junction bases: 5. The CDR3 spans 13 residues. Germline-derived CDR1 and CDR2 are MDHEN and SYDVKM. CDR3 nucleotide sequence: TGTGCCAGCACCCAGGGGGCAGGTCAGCCCCAGCATTTT. Encoded protein: CASTQGAGQPQHF.

This clonotype was found a few times. The chain combines TRBV7-9 with TRBJ2-3; D is ambiguous. The germline V gene has CDR1 SEHNR and CDR2 FQNEAQ (reference sequence). Trimming took 5 bases from V and 3 from J, leaving 15 bases between them. The CDR3 is 15 residues long. Here the CDR3 DNA reads TGTGCCAGCAGCATCCCGGGCCCCGGGACAGATACGCAGTATTTT. This gives the protein CASSIPGPGTDTQYF.

The chain employs TRBV7-9 and TRBJ2-7, with D tentatively TRBD2 (5 bases). This CDR3 comprises 13 residues. CDR1 and CDR2 (germline): SEHNR, FQNEAQ (reference sequence). The V end lost 5 bases, the J end lost 4 bases, and 12 bases lay between the germline ends. The CDR3 loop reads CASSPLGRYEQYF. The CDR3 nucleotides read TGTGCCAGCAGCCCTCTTGGGAGATACGAGCAGTACTTC.

This clonotype was counted only a few times. J is TRBJ2-3 and V is TRBV10-2; 9 bases match TRBD2. The germline V gene has CDR1 WSHSY and CDR2 SAAADI. The J segment lost 6 bases and the V segment lost 1 base, leaving 11 bases of the junction unmatched. This CDR3 region has 17 residues. The CDR3 DNA follows: TGCGCCAGCAGTGAGTTGGCTAGCGGGACGTGGGTGGATACGCAGTATTTT. Amino acid sequence: CASSELASGTWVDTQYF.

This clonotype was detected a few times. V usage is TRBV4-2 and J usage is TRBJ2-2; TRBD1 is a possible D gene (6 bases). The CDR3 has 15 amino acids. Germline lookup yields CDR1 LGHNA and CDR2 YNFKEQ. Trimming took off 0 bases at V and 7 bases at J, with 12 bases between the two ends. DNA of the CDR3: TGTGCCAGCAGCCAAGACACAGGGCACATCGGGGAGCTGTTTTTT. It codes for CASSQDTGHIGELFF.

This chain links TRBV28 with TRBJ2-7; D uncertain. Trimming took 3 bases from V and 7 from J, leaving 13 bases between them. CDR1 and CDR2 (germline): MDHEN, SYDVKM. The CDR3 has 13 residues. The CDR3, as DNA: TGTGCCAGCAGTTTCCACGACGGCCGGGAGCAGTACTTC. Translating it yields CASSFHDGREQYF.

This clonotype was detected many times. J is TRBJ2-5 and V is TRBV11-2, with 10 bases fitting TRBD2. The ends lost 6 bases at V and 5 bases at J; junction bases unmatched: 6. The CDR3 totals 14 residues. Germline V gene sequence: CDR1 SGHAT, CDR2 FQNNGV. CDR3 nucleotides: TGTGCCAGCAGTGCTAGCGGGAGTCACGAGACCCAGTACTTC. Its protein is CASSASGSHETQYF.

In this sample, this clonotype turned up many times. The chain combines TRBV28 with TRBJ2-6; the D is unclear. Germline CDR1 MDHEN, CDR2 SYDVKM. V was cut by 2 bases and J by 3 bases, with 11 bases left in between. This CDR3 is built from 16 residues. CDR3 residues: CASSLTVLGGANVLTF. CDR3 DNA: TGTGCCAGCAGTTTAACAGTCCTGGGTGGGGCCAACGTCCTGACTTTC.

The V call is TRBV9, the J call TRBJ2-3; unclear D gene. The length of the CDR3 is 12 residues. CDR1 is SGDLS and CDR2 is YYNGEE in the germline V gene. V lost 2 bases and J lost 5, with 6 bases in between. The CDR3 DNA reads as TGTGCCAGCAGCGTCTGGGGAGATACGCAGTATTTT. Protein sequence: CASSVWGDTQYF.

In its sample, this clonotype was seen many times. The CDR3 sequence: CASSPRSGNSYNEQFF. CDR3 in DNA: TGTGCCAGCAGCCCAAGATCCGGGAACTCCTACAATGAGCAGTTCTTC. The chain links TRBV11-2 to TRBJ2-1; D is perhaps TRBD2 (5 bases). Trimming took 5 bases from V and 0 from J, leaving 14 bases between them. The CDR3 is 16 amino acids. From germline, CDR1 is SGHAT and CDR2 FQNNGV.

This clonotype was seen at least ten times. The chain links TRBV29-1 to TRBJ2-2; 7 bases line up with TRBD1. With V trimmed by 7 bases and J by 3 bases, 8 bases remained unmatched. Germline CDR1 SQVTM, CDR2 ANQGSEA. The CDR3 totals 14 residues. CDR3 sequence: CSATGTTHTGELFF. CDR3 nucleotide sequence: TGCAGCGCGACAGGGACGACGCACACCGGGGAGCTGTTTTTT.

This clonotype was recorded many times. The V call is TRBV5-6, the J call TRBJ1-2; D remains ambiguous. The CDR3 is made up of 12 amino acids. V was trimmed by 1 base and J by 7 bases, leaving 8 bases between them. Germline V gene lookup returns CDR1 SGHDT and CDR2 YYEEEE. The CDR3 reads CASSLSVVGYTF. CDR3 in DNA: TGTGCCAGCAGCTTGAGCGTTGTTGGCTACACCTTC.

This clonotype was recorded many times. CDR3 sequence (DNA): TGTGCCACCTACTACTACGAGCAGTACTTC. It translates to CATYYYEQYF. This chain joins TRBV6-1 and TRBJ2-7; no clear D. The CDR3 loop spans 10 amino acids. The germline V and J ends were trimmed by 10 bases and 3 bases, with 7 bases remaining between them. Looked up from germline, CDR1 is MNHNS and CDR2 is SASEGT.

This clonotype was picked up a small number of times. The CDR3 sequence is CASSQTSGDYEQYF. The CDR3 DNA sequence: TGTGCCAGCAGCCAGACTAGCGGGGACTACGAGCAGTACTTC. The chain is built from TRBV7-3 and TRBJ2-7; 11 nucleotides line up with TRBD2. This CDR3 is built from 14 residues. Germline values: CDR1 SGHTA, CDR2 FQGTGA. The J segment lost 3 bases and the V segment lost 5 bases, leaving 3 bases of the junction unmatched. Together with reference TRBV7-3 and TRBJ2-7, the CDR3 gives the full variable domain: GAGVSQTPSNKVTEKGKYVELRCDPISGHTALYWYRQSLGQGPEFLIYFQGTGAADDSGLPNDRFFAVRPEGSVSTLKIQRTERGDSAVYLCASSQTSGDYEQYFGPGTRLTVT.

This clonotype was detected a few times. The chain recombines TRBV20-1 with TRBJ2-7, with D perhaps being TRBD1 or TRBD2 (6 bases each). This CDR3 has 12 amino acids. Between the trimmed V and J ends, which lost 6 bases and 6 bases, there was a span of 15 bases. CDR1 is DFQATT and CDR2 is SNEGSKA in the germline V gene (reference sequence). The CDR3 spells CSAGGGQGEQYF. As DNA, the CDR3 is TGCAGTGCCGGAGGGGGGCAAGGCGAGCAGTACTTC.

This clonotype was seen at least ten times. The chain uses TRBV11-2 and TRBJ2-7, with 7 bases aligning to TRBD2. The germline V gene has CDR1 SGHAT and CDR2 FQNNGV. The CDR3 sequence is 14 residues long. Trimming cost V 1 base and J 10 bases; bases outside gene matches: 10. Here the CDR3 DNA reads TGTGCCAGCAGCTTAGTGTCCCCGGGACTAACACAGTACTTC. It is translated as CASSLVSPGLTQYF. Variable domain in full (rest from reference TRBV11-2 and TRBJ2-7): EAGVAQSPRYKIIEKRQSVAFWCNPISGHATLYWYQQILGQGPKLLIQFQNNGVVDDSQLPKDRFSAERLKGVDSTLKIQPAKLEDSAVYLCASSLVSPGLTQYFGPGTRLTVT.

There are many counts of this clonotype. The gene calls are TRBV5-1 and TRBJ2-3, with D perhaps TRBD1 (6 bases). In germline, CDR1 is SGHRS, CDR2 YFSETQ. Between the trimmed V and J ends, which lost 4 bases and 0 bases, there was a span of 15 bases. The CDR3 is 16 residues long. The CDR3 coding sequence is TGCGCCAGCAGCCTCATGGGGGCCCCTAGCACAGATACGCAGTATTTT. Amino acid sequence: CASSLMGAPSTDTQYF. Filled out from reference TRBV5-1 and TRBJ2-3, the complete variable domain reads KAGVTQTPRYLIKTRGQQVTLSCSPISGHRSVSWYQQTPGQGLQFLFEYFSETQRNKGNFPGRFSGRQFSNSRSEMNVSTLELGDSALYLCASSLMGAPSTDTQYFGPGTRLTVL.

Points on this clonotype: A much larger clone differs by one base, so this may be a read error. The CDR3: CAINEIGTGLVTQYF. In DNA form, the CDR3 reads TGTGCCATCAACGAGATCGGGACAGGATTAGTTACGCAGTATTTT. The chain uses TRBV2 and TRBJ2-3; 8 bases line up with TRBD1. There are 15 residues in the CDR3. Germline assignment: CDR1 SNHLY and CDR2 FYNNEI. The J segment lost 8 bases and the V segment lost 10 bases, leaving 17 bases of the junction unmatched.

In regard to this clonotype: At one end the junction does not follow the germline gene, possibly because of a read error. The chain is built from TRBV19 and TRBJ2-1; 9 bases line up with TRBD2. CDR3 length: 17 amino acids. Per the germline V gene, CDR1 is LNHDA and CDR2 is SQIVND (reference sequence). The CDR3 nucleotides are TGTGCCAGTAGTATAGACGGGGGACTAGCCCACTACGATGAGCAGTTCTTC. Translation: CASSIDGGLAHYDEQFF.

This chain uses TRBV9 with TRBJ2-3; perhaps TRBD2 as D (6 bases). Germline V gives CDR1 SGDLS, CDR2 YYNGEE. V gave up 10 bases and J gave up 2 bases, with 20 bases separating them. CDR3 length: 15 residues. The CDR3 is CAGSPIAANTDTQYF. CDR3 sequence (DNA): TGTGCCGGTTCCCCAATAGCGGCGAACACAGATACGCAGTATTTT.